A single sample gave rise to the 6 T cell receptor beta chains below, sequenced in a study of shared clonotypes between healthy human individuals. The method was immunoSEQ multiplex PCR; TCRdb's version includes in-frame clones alone and lacks a portion of them. The sample holds a few million clones; 90% to 95% are singletons and the top ten take roughly 0.36%. Sequencing input: naive CD4+ T cells from PBMCs. Subset described: CD45RA+ positively selected. All receptors come from a man in his late teens or twenties in good health. Some clones in this sample may be carry-over from other donors' samples.

The chain is built from TRBV2 and TRBJ2-5, with D possibly TRBD2 on 5 matching bases. CDR3 length: 14 residues. Germline CDR1 is SNHLY and CDR2 is FYNNEI. The V and J ends lost 6 bases and 2 bases respectively, with 13 bases between them. The chain's CDR3 is CASRFGRVQETQYF. The CDR3 DNA is TGTGCCAGCAGGTTTGGGCGGGTACAAGAGACCCAGTACTTC.

J is TRBJ2-3 and V is TRBV4-2; D is uncertain. This CDR3 contains 13 residues. CDR1 is LGHNA and CDR2 is YNFKEQ in the germline V gene. The V gene lost 0 bases and the J gene lost 6 bases, with 7 bases spanning the gap. The DNA for the CDR3 is TGTGCCAGCAGCCAAGATCCGACGGATACGCAGTATTTT. This codes for CASSQDPTDTQYF.

J is TRBJ2-3 and V is TRBV29-1; 8 bases match TRBD2. The CDR3 is made up of 13 amino acids. The V gene end was trimmed by 4 bases and the J gene end by 4 bases; junction bases not matched to a gene: 4. Germline CDR1 and CDR2: SQVTM and ANQGSEA. The CDR3 bases are TGCAGCGTTGGGACTAGCTCAGCAGATACGCAGTATTTT. This gives the protein CSVGTSSADTQYF.

In this sample, this clone turned up a few times. Other DNA sequences of this sample code for an identical CDR3. The chain joins TRBV7-2 to TRBJ1-5; D is perhaps TRBD1 (6 bases). The V gene lost 5 bases and the J gene lost 7 bases, with 12 bases spanning the gap. Germline V gives CDR1 SGHTA, CDR2 FQGNSA. The CDR3 is made up of 13 amino acids. CDR3 coding DNA: TGTGCCAGCAGCCTGGGGGGCGGGCAGCCCCAGCATTTT. It yields the protein CASSLGGGQPQHF.

This clone was detected once. J is TRBJ2-1 and V is TRBV29-1; TRBD1 might be the D (6 bases). CDR1 is SQVTM, CDR2 ANQGSEA, per germline. V gave up 6 bases and J gave up 9 bases, with 24 bases separating them. The CDR3 has 15 residues. The CDR3 nucleotides read TGCAGCGTAAGAGGGGTTATCAGGGGAAGCGGTGAGCAGTTCTTC. This codes for CSVRGVIRGSGEQFF.

The chain joins TRBV15 to TRBJ1-1; D is uncertain. V shed 4 bases and J shed 1 base, with 10 bases lying between them. Germline lookup yields CDR1 LNHNV and CDR2 YYDKDF (reference sequence). The CDR3 runs to 14 residues. DNA of the CDR3: TGTGCCACCAGCAAACACCTTGGGAACACTGAAGCTTTCTTT. Its translation is CATSKHLGNTEAFF.